A single TCR beta chain is shown here with its context. Trimming pared 4 bases from V and 4 bases from J, leaving 13 bases between. The CDR3 contains 13 residues. CDR1 is SQVTM, CDR2 ANQGSEA, per germline. This entry comes from a study of T cell changes during pregnancy in multiple sclerosis. Repertoires were generated with immunoSEQ multiplex PCR, while TCRdb's copy carries only in-frame clones and drops some. Here the sample spans about 72,000 clones, around nine tenths being singletons. The chain links TRBV29-1 to TRBJ1-2; possibly TRBD1 for D (5 bases). The specimen comprised peripheral blood, sampled in the first trimester of pregnancy. This clonotype was obtained from a female donor in good health, enrolled as a control in a pregnancy study. The CDR3 sequence: CSVGGGWGYGYTF. The CDR3 DNA reads as TGCAGCGTTGGGGGGGGATGGGGCTATGGCTACACCTTC.